The clone carrying this TCR beta chain was picked up many times. The antigen is not known. As every portion of the isolated RNA was reverse transcribed, the sequencing read expressed TCRB transcripts. Naive, central memory and regulatory T cell samples averaged around 3.9 million immunoSEQ reads each. Measured with immunoSEQ multiplex PCR; TCRdb has only the in-frame clones, and not every one. The profile shows 300,000 to 400,000 clones, less than 15% of them singletons. The data are from a study of beta chain features in type 1 diabetes. The study's findings and limits: Unsettled here was the matter of whether HLA type influences TCRB rearrangement. In type 1 diabetes patients, VDJ junctions had fewer insertions; deletions at these junctions were more frequent. Among patients with Type 1 diabetes, TCRB CDR3s were moderately but significantly shorter in every one of the four CD4+ subsets.

This CDR3 is 14 amino acids long. In germline, CDR1 is SGHDN, CDR2 FVKESK. The ends lost 5 bases at V and 4 bases at J; junction bases unmatched: 7. V is TRBV14 and J is TRBJ2-7; TRBD1 matches at 8 bases. The sequenced sample consisted of naive CD4+ T cells from blood. This TCR came from a woman under 30 with type 1 diabetes. For the CDR3, the DNA is TGTGCCAGCAGCATAGGGACAGGAGGATACGAGCAGTACGTC. This codes for CASSIGTGGYEQYV.